The present T cell receptor beta chain was sequenced within a study of shared clonotypes between healthy human individuals (dated by TCRdb to about 2020). Broadly, across the study: The cohort included a few men and two women between 18 and 49 years of age. Per donor, three plates each were used for CD4 naive and CD4 memory, two for CD8 naive, and one for CD8 memory. The study deeply sequenced blood TCR repertoires of about 5 healthy adults to estimate repertoire size and the extent of clonotype sharing between individuals. Libraries were prepared and TCR repertoires were sequenced by different laboratories using diverse techniques, in order to increase sequencing depth and limit assay-specific biases. Between about 0.85 and 9.5 billion PBMCs per donor were obtained by leukapheresis.

CD8 naive samples were CD45RO-negative cells positively selected for CCR7, giving a CD45RA+CCR7+ population that excluded TemRA cells. The donors were healthy, HIV-negative adults with no recently reported acute infections or vaccinations. All donors were Caucasian adults living in Nashville, Tennessee, USA. Blood was obtained by leukapheresis, after which PBMCs were separated by Ficoll-Histopaque density gradient centrifugation and cryopreserved in liquid nitrogen vapor phase. Purity and quantity of every magnetically sorted T cell population were checked by analytical flow cytometry. Each sorted fraction had its genomic DNA isolated and then quantified by UV absorbance on a Nanodrop 2000c. The germline V gene sets CDR1 to MNHEY and CDR2 to SVGAGI. V and J lose 0 bases and 3 bases, and a span of 8 bases separates them. Taken from cysteine to phenylalanine, the CDR3 has 14 residues. Left in the record is the CDR3 DNA by itself, 42 bases read in frame from the first base.

Overall study outcomes, separate from this receptor: Only blood was sampled, and tissue TCR repertoires likely differ from those in blood. Estimated clonotype richness was generally larger for naive than for memory subsets. Pairwise subsampling led to the expectation that sequencing depth would affect the degree of clonotype sharing among donors. Across several donors, about 5% of naive CD4, around 3.3% of naive CD8, 2% to 2.5% of memory CD4, and 0.4% to 0.45% of memory CD8 clonotypes were shared. Clonotypes shared by all four sorted-subset donors showed higher generation probabilities than non-shared clonotypes. The genetic and exposure-history diversity represented was limited by the small number of donors. Incomplete sequencing was indicated by rarefaction of sorted-subset datasets, despite the large sequencing depth.

TCR CDR3 regions were amplified from genomic DNA by multiplex PCR using the deep immunoSEQ assay. Genomic DNA extracted from each cell subset was distributed evenly over all wells of several immunoSEQ 96-well plates, and each plate served as one replicate. For sorted subsets, each replicate PCR was loaded with roughly 0.2 ug genomic DNA, equivalent to 30,000 or so T cell genomes. Purified libraries were measured with a Qubit 3.0 fluorometer, size-checked on a Bioanalyzer 2100, and measured again with the KAPA Library Quantification kit. Each immunoSEQ 96-well plate was sequenced on its own single-read 150-cycle Illumina NextSeq 550 flow cell. Per the original workflow: The immunoSEQ output contained only junctional sequences without quality scores, so filtering could not match that applied to full-length reads. To assign V/J genes and CDR3, sequences were annotated using PyIR, a Python wrapper for IgBLAST v1.9, with IMGT germline references. Any read was removed if the V/J assignment was weak (E-value above 1e-6), the CDR3 was missing, or the read contained stop codons, out-of-frame junctions, or ambiguous translated residues. A V3J clonotype was defined by an identical inferred V gene, J gene, and CDR3 amino acid sequence. Percentage overlap between repertoires was calculated by dividing the number of shared unique clonotypes by the size of the smaller repertoire. RTK rarefaction, the Chao1 estimator, and Recon v2.1 estimates of unobserved clonotypes were used to assess repertoire richness. Generation probabilities for all TCRbeta clonotypes obtained by the gDNA method from a handful of donors were computed using OLGA. Not all clones reach the TCRdb copy of this immuneACCESS table, which keeps in-frame sequences only. Checked studies attribute under half of the gap to unresolved V genes and leave the rest unexplained. V and J calls and clone size are given by that table; D and trimming were obtained from the DNA. This sample lists roughly 2.1 million clones; 85% to 95% were detected once. The ten most abundant clones make up about 1.5% of the sample.

This clone was found once. This receptor's antigen is unknown. Base qualities are not provided; no much larger clone lies one nucleotide away. Recombination joined TRBV6-5 with TRBJ1-1; the D gene cannot be resolved reliably. Sample: naive CD8+ T cells from PBMCs. The cell subset or site label, read with the paper, signifies: CD45RA+CCR7+. This clonotype originated in a man younger than 30 in good health. Some clones in this sample may be carry-over from other donors' samples. The CDR3 region has the sequence CASSYSLLDTEAFF. The nucleotides read TGTGCCAGCAGTTACTCACTTTTGGACACTGAAGCTTTCTTT.